This T cell receptor beta chain was observed in a study of regulatory T cells in long-lasting Graves disease. Study-wide findings and caveats: It was in persistent disease that TRBV28, TRBJ1-2 and TRBJ2-5 were favored.

This clonotype was seen more than once but under ten times. Its antigen is unknown. Sequencing libraries for TCR beta were prepared with iRepertoire HTBI primers and Arm-PCR of CDR3 regions. TCRdb ran MiXCR on the multiplex PCR reads and lists one entry per CDR3 protein. Of more than 300,000 distinct CDR3 sequences in the sample, approximately 12% were seen once. Between the trimmed V and J ends, which lost 2 bases and 7 bases, there was a span of 15 bases. The CDR3 has 14 amino acids. Looked up from germline, CDR1 is SEHNR and CDR2 is FQNEAQ (reference sequence). Specified time point: newly diagnosed GD, antithyroid drugs for less than 3 months. After RNA was extracted from PBMCs, the TCR library was made from it. In addition, the sample was reused for a study of T cells in Graves' hyperthyroidism and ophthalmopathy.

The TCR sequence derives from a woman between 18 and 30 years old with Graves disease. This chain links TRBV7-9 with TRBJ2-7; D gene uncertain. The starting material was peripheral blood mononuclear cells (PBMCs), obtained at new diagnosis, from a patient treated with antithyroid drugs. The CDR3 reads CASSLFGVPEEQYV. For the CDR3, the DNA is TGTGCCAGCAGCTTATTTGGGGTCCCGGAGGAGCAGTACGTC.